This T cell receptor beta chain was observed in a study of radiation and T cells in renal cell carcinoma. General observations from the study: From baseline, blood top tumor clonotypes peaked at 2 weeks post-radiation.

The data were produced by immunoSEQ multiplex PCR, yet TCRdb's version contains in-frame clones alone and is incomplete. The sample records about 140,000 clones, roughly 85% being singletons. Germline-derived CDR1 and CDR2 are SGDLS and YYNGEE. This CDR3 is built from 15 residues. Trimming stripped 4 bases from V and 0 bases from J, with 11 bases between. Specified time point: baseline pretreatment blood. Treatment described: 15 Gy SBRT to primary tumor, nephrectomy 4 weeks later. Radiation-treated patients gave blood at baseline, week 2 and week 4. The patient's renal cell carcinoma had clear cell pathology. A few counts support this clone. The target antigen is unknown.

The clonotype comes from a woman aged 45-65 years with renal cell carcinoma. The V gene is TRBV9, the J gene TRBJ1-5, with D hard to call. The specimen was blood, collected from a patient whose treatment included radiotherapy and nephrectomy. The CDR3 DNA reads as TGTGCCAGCAGCCTACGAGGAAGTAGCAATCAGCCCCAGCATTTT. It is translated as CASSLRGSSNQPQHF.